This T cell receptor beta chain originates from a study of T cell repertoires in ileal Crohn's disease. The overall study: Biopsies at the proximal margin of the resected specimen form MI samples. Each sample's TCRB immunosequencing used 450 to 650 nanograms of biopsy DNA. Overall study findings and caveats: High-frequency clones were more common in sorted CD8 than CD4 cells.

The CDR3 spans 16 residues. Trimming removed 4 bases from V and 0 bases from J, with 15 bases in between. From germline, CDR1 is SNHLY and CDR2 FYNNEI. In the case of this clone: Antigen unknown.

Time point described: proximal margin of the surgical specimen (macroscopically non-inflamed). Profiling relied on immunoSEQ multiplex PCR, and the TCRdb table lists in-frame clones only, not all of them. The sample lists about 7,700 clones; approximately 78% were seen once. The sample consisted of ileal tissue. The clonotype was recovered from an adult with Crohn's disease. The V gene is TRBV2, the J gene TRBJ1-2, with D perhaps matching TRBD1 (5 bases). The CDR3 region has the DNA TGTGCCAGCAGTGGGGGTGGGGCAGCGACTAACTATGGCTACACCTTC. Amino acid sequence: CASSGGGAATNYGYTF.